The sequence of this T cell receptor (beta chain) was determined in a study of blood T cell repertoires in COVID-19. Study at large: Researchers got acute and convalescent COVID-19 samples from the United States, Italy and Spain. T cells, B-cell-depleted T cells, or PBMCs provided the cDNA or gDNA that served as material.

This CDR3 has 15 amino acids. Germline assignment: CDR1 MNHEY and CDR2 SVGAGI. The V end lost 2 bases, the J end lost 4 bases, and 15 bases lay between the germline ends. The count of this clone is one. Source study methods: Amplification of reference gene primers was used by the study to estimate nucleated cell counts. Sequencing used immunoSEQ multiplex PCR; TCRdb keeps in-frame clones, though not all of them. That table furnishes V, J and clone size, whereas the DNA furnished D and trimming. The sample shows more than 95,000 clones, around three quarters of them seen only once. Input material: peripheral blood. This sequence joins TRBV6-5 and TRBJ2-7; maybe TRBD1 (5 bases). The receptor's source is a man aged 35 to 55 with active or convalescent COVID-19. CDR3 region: CASSYDWQGVYEQYF. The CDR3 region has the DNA TGTGCCAGCAGTTACGATTGGCAGGGCGTTTACGAGCAGTACTTC.